This TCR beta chain stems from a study of blood T cell repertoires in COVID-19. Study background: Acute and convalescent COVID-19 specimens originated in the United States, Italy and Spain.

Original processing notes: The assay estimated nucleated cells by amplifying reference gene primers. Sequencing was performed with immunoSEQ multiplex PCR; in TCRdb, only in-frame clones are kept and a portion is missing. Clone size and the V and J calls come from that table; the DNA yielded D and trimming. The profile shows tens of thousands of clones, more than 80% of them singletons. Trimming removed 0 bases from V and 2 bases from J; junction bases left unmatched: 4. CDR1 and CDR2 from the germline V gene are MNHEY and SVGAGI. This CDR3 has 16 amino acids. The J gene is TRBJ2-3, the V gene TRBV6-5, with 8 nucleotides matching TRBD2. The sample taken for sequencing was peripheral blood. This clonotype was sampled from a man aged 40-49 years with acute or convalescent COVID-19. CDR3 in amino acids: CASSYSIAGFTDTQYF. CDR3 nucleotides: TGTGCCAGCAGTTACTCGATAGCGGGGTTCACAGATACGCAGTATTTT.